The following is a T cell receptor (beta chain) sequence with its context. Authors' data handling: It was from reference gene primer amplification that nucleated cell counts were estimated. Assay used: immunoSEQ multiplex PCR; TCRdb lists only in-frame clones, some missing. V, J and clone size are taken as reported in that table, and D and trimming were inferred from the DNA itself. The sample contains tens of thousands of clones, around 83% of which appear only once. This record comes from a study of blood T cell repertoires in COVID-19. Study-level background: There were acute and convalescent COVID-19 samples, and they came from the United States, Italy and Spain. Sources were T cells, B-cell-depleted T cells, or PBMCs; the material itself was cDNA or gDNA.

The TCR originated in a human donor in a cohort sampled during active COVID-19. Sequencing was carried out using peripheral blood.

CDR3 residues: CATSGSGTGVNGELFF. The DNA of the CDR3 is TGTGCCACCAGTGGATCCGGGACAGGGGTTAACGGGGAGCTGTTTTTT. V gene TRBV24-1 combines with J gene TRBJ2-2; 10 positions match TRBD1. Germline trimming cut 5 bases from V and 7 bases from J; bases unmatched to any gene: 9. From germline, CDR1 is KGHDR and CDR2 SFDVKD. CDR3 length equals 16 residues.